The 7 T cell receptor beta chains presented below share a single source sample, sequenced in a study of blood T cell repertoires in COVID-19. Assay used: immunoSEQ multiplex PCR; TCRdb lists only in-frame clones, some missing. This repertoire shows around 200,000 clones, around 90% found once; its top ten account for 0.6% to 0.8%. What was sequenced was peripheral blood. These receptors were obtained from a man between 50 and 59 years old with acute or convalescent COVID-19.

The chain joins TRBV9 to TRBJ1-4, with D perhaps matching TRBD1 (5 bases). Germline CDR1 and CDR2: SGDLS and YYNGEE. The CDR3 extends over 15 amino acids. Trimming took off 0 bases at V and 5 bases at J, with 11 bases between the two ends. This CDR3 reads CASSVARGSNEKLFF. Written as DNA, the CDR3 is TGTGCCAGCAGCGTAGCAAGGGGATCAAATGAAAAACTGTTTTTT.

The chain carries TRBV28 and TRBJ2-3; 15 bases fit TRBD2. Germline V lookup: CDR1 MDHEN, CDR2 SYDVKM. The J segment lost 2 bases and the V segment lost 6 bases, leaving 9 bases of the junction unmatched. The CDR3 covers 18 residues. The CDR3 loop reads CASRPSGLAGGYTDTQYF. CDR3 nucleotide sequence: TGTGCCAGCAGACCCTCGGGACTAGCGGGGGGATACACAGATACGCAGTATTTT.

The chain has TRBV7-9 and TRBJ2-2; the match to TRBD2 covers 8 bases. Unmatched junction bases numbered 9, after V lost 5 bases and J lost 7 bases. Germline V gene lookup returns CDR1 SEHNR and CDR2 FQNEAQ (reference sequence). The CDR3 consists of 15 residues. The CDR3 here is CASSLGGLGGGELFF. The CDR3 DNA sequence: TGTGCCAGCAGCCTGGGGGGACTAGGAGGCGGGGAGCTGTTTTTT.

The chain carries TRBV12-5 and TRBJ1-4; D unclear. Germline CDR1 LGHNT, CDR2 FRNRAP. Trimming left V 1 base short and J 0 bases short, with 9 bases between. The CDR3 consists of 16 residues. The CDR3 nucleotides read TGTGCTAGTGGTTTGGCGAAGCCTGCAACTAATGAAAAACTGTTTTTT. This sequence encodes CASGLAKPATNEKLFF.

The chain employs TRBV7-2 and TRBJ2-3; D might be TRBD2 (7 bases). Trimming stripped 5 bases from V and 2 bases from J, with 14 bases between. This CDR3 contains 15 residues. In germline, CDR1 is SGHTA, CDR2 FQGNSA. CDR3 protein: CASSQRGGVTDTQYF. The DNA of the CDR3 is TGTGCCAGCAGCCAAAGGGGGGGGGTCACAGATACGCAGTATTTT.

The V and J genes are TRBV3-1 (or the pseudogene TRBV3-2) and TRBJ1-1, with D possibly TRBD1 on 6 matching bases. Germline CDR1 LGHDT, CDR2 YNNKEL (reference sequence). Trimming cost V 3 bases and J 2 bases, with 10 bases left between them. The CDR3 has 14 amino acids. CDR3 sequence: CASSHRGGNTEAFF. The CDR3 bases are TGTGCCAGCAGCCACCGAGGGGGAAACACTGAAGCTTTCTTT.

The rearrangement links TRBV6-5 to TRBJ2-5; TRBD2 agrees at 8 bases. CDR3 length equals 15 residues. CDR1 is MNHEY and CDR2 is SVGAGI in the germline V gene. Trimming at V came to 7 bases and at J to 2 bases, leaving 9 bases not matched to a gene. CDR3 sequence (DNA): TGTGCCAGCACCCCGATGGTAGCGGGACAAGAGACCCAGTACTTC. It encodes CASTPMVAGQETQYF.